This TCR beta chain was recovered during a study of cytomegalovirus exposure and HLA in healthy donors. Study results and caveats: In a later analysis, CMV-associated beta chains were mostly HLA-associated, it appeared.

V lost 10 bases and J lost 9, with 18 bases in between. Looked up from germline, CDR1 is MNHEY and CDR2 is SVGAGI. This CDR3 comprises 13 residues. Regarding this clone: What it binds is unknown.

PCR was performed using 60 Vbeta and 13 Jbeta primers. The repertoire was sequenced with immunoSEQ multiplex PCR; TCRdb's copy has only in-frame clones and lacks some. The sample carries approximately 150,000 clones, roughly 80% recorded once. Sequencing was performed on PBMCs. V is TRBV6-5 and J is TRBJ2-2; weak D call: TRBD2 (7 bases). The sequence was obtained from a man aged 45-65 years in good health and CMV-seropositive. CDR3 in amino acids: CATRRGGARELFF. The CDR3 nucleotides are TGTGCCACACGACGAGGGGGGGCCCGGGAGCTGTTTTTT.